The sequence of this TCR beta chain was determined in a study of blood T cell repertoires in COVID-19 (TCRdb year 2020). For the study in its entirety: Recovered participants in ImmuneRACE Cohort 3 were defined as having two consecutive negative NP/OP PCR tests, clearance from a healthcare professional, or resolution of symptoms. Collaborator samples came from the United States, Italy and Spain and covered acute and convalescent phases of COVID-19. The material from the prospective study consisted of cDNA or gDNA derived from T cells, B-cell-depleted T cells, or PBMCs. Subjects who had been exposed to COVID-19, were actively infected with it, or had recovered from it provided the deeply sampled blood TCRbeta repertoires that made up the dataset. The repertoires were released in a freely available public database meant as a resource for research on the immune response to SARS-CoV-2. Samples came from the ongoing ImmuneRACE study (first 160 participants) plus 1,254 subjects from 6 global collaborators. Sample metadata almost always included a de-identified subject ID, COVID-19 status, age in years and sex. Where available, HLA class I and class II types were obtained from metadata supplied by the sample provider rather than from assay-based typing. Broad study findings and their caveats: How much clinical and demographic metadata was included differed by source and by participant, and the metadata was provided uncurated.

Notes on this clone: Its recognized antigen is unknown. Per-base qualities were not stored, and no clone one base away is much larger.

In the prospective study, participants were about 18 to 95 years old, resided in 24 geographic areas of the United States, and were enrolled through a virtual design. In the prospective study, participants were assigned to cohorts based on the clinical history participants reported in a screening survey and a study questionnaire. In the prospective study, whole blood, serum and a nasopharyngeal or oropharyngeal swab were collected from each participant by mobile phlebotomists. Participants in the prospective study had the option to provide additional blood draws and questionnaires over an approximately 2-month period. Before DNA extraction, prospective study blood samples were shipped either frozen or at room temperature. The immunoSEQ Assay, a bias-controlled multiplex PCR, was used to amplify TCRbeta CDR3 regions from genomic DNA. Turning to the authors' computational methods: Within the assay, amplification of reference gene primers was used to estimate how many nucleated cells each sample contained. To quantify the absolute abundance of each unique TCRbeta CDR3 rearrangement, sequence reads were collapsed and filtered. Productive Simpson clonality was computed per sample as the square root of Simpson's diversity index over productive rearrangements. The table comes from immuneACCESS by way of TCRdb, which keeps in-frame sequences with V and J called. Part of the clones is missing from these tables; in studies checked, under half for an unresolved V gene and the rest for unknown reasons. V, J and clone size are taken as reported in that table, and D and trimming were inferred from the DNA itself. For this sample there are some 300,000 clones; more than 75% appear just once. The leading ten clones occupy approximately 2% of the sample.

V was cut back by 5 bases and J by 3 bases, leaving a gap of 7 bases between them. Its CDR3 holds 12 amino acids, cysteine through phenylalanine. This entry keeps only the CDR3 DNA: 36 bases, framed from base 1. CDR1 MDHEN and CDR2 SYDVKM are derived from the germline V gene. The specimen sequenced was PBMCs or T cells enriched from blood (not recorded which). The sequence was obtained from a woman aged 60-75 years in a cohort exposed to, infected with or recovered from COVID-19 (not recorded which). Here the chain combines TRBV28 and TRBJ1-2, with no confidently assigned D gene. The CDR3 region: CASSTTDYGYTF. The sequenced DNA is TGTGCCAGCAGTACCACGGACTATGGCTACACCTTC.